One sample yielded the 19 T cell receptor beta chains listed below, sequenced in a study of post-analysis software for immune sequencing data. Their antigen targets remain unknown. Study results and limitations: The five TRBV segments detected at higher frequency in patients than in controls included TRBV5-6, TRBV5-1 and TRBV20-1.

Unique molecular identifiers were present in the TCR beta cDNA libraries. TCRdb redid the calling of the PCR reads with MiXCR, one entry per CDR3 protein. The sample contains 740,000 or so distinct CDR3 sequences, about 57% of which appear only once. Material for sequencing was blood. These receptors were taken from a girl aged 10 to 17 with multiple sclerosis.

The chain is built from TRBV24-1 and TRBJ2-1, with 10 bases fitting TRBD1. The CDR3 is 16 residues long. Germline lookup yields CDR1 KGHDR and CDR2 SFDVKD. V trimming: 6 bases; J trimming: 6 bases; junction bases outside the gene matches: 10. The CDR3 is CATSHNPGQGSNEQFF. CDR3 coding DNA: TGTGCCACCAGTCATAACCCGGGACAGGGGTCCAATGAGCAGTTCTTC.

This chain connects TRBV29-1 to TRBJ2-7; D remains unclear. Germline V lookup: CDR1 SQVTM, CDR2 ANQGSEA. V lost 6 bases, J lost 3 bases, and 12 bases lay in between. CDR3 length: 12 amino acids. CDR3 DNA: TGCAGCGTCTGGACGGTATTCTACGAGCAGTACTTC. Its protein is CSVWTVFYEQYF.

This clonotype was picked up a small number of times. The V call is TRBV7-3, the J call TRBJ2-7, with no clear D. CDR1 is SGHTA and CDR2 is FQGTGA in the germline V gene. The CDR3 totals 15 residues. The V gene lost 2 bases and the J gene lost 2 bases, with 13 bases spanning the gap. The CDR3 sequence is CASSLYPTVAYEQYF. DNA for the CDR3: TGTGCCAGCAGCTTATATCCTACAGTTGCCTACGAGCAGTACTTC.

This sequence joins TRBV7-2 and TRBJ2-5; D might be TRBD1 or TRBD2, each matching 5 bases. With 5 bases removed from V and 1 base from J, the gap between germline ends came to 14 bases. This CDR3 is 15 amino acids long. Germline loops: CDR1 SGHTA, CDR2 FQGNSA. CDR3 nucleotides: TGTGCCAGCAGCCCGACCAGGGCGGGCCAAGAGACCCAGTACTTC. It codes for CASSPTRAGQETQYF.

V and J are TRBV11-2 and TRBJ1-2; D call uncertain. V was pared by 5 bases and J by 7 bases, with 17 bases between. CDR1 and CDR2 (germline): SGHAT, FQNNGV. This CDR3 region has 14 residues. CDR3 sequence: CASSEGLQGSGYTF. Here the CDR3 DNA reads TGTGCCAGCAGCGAGGGCCTACAAGGGAGTGGCTACACCTTC.

The rearrangement links TRBV20-1 to TRBJ1-2, with D uncertain. V was cut by 1 base and J by 2 bases, with 11 bases left in between. Per germline, CDR1 DFQATT and CDR2 SNEGSKA (reference sequence). The CDR3 consists of 14 residues. Here the CDR3 DNA reads TGCAGTGCTAGAGGGCTACGGACGAACTATGGCTACACCTTC. This encodes CSARGLRTNYGYTF.

V gene TRBV10-3 combines with J gene TRBJ2-7, with TRBD2 as a possible D gene (6 bases). The CDR3 has 12 residues. V was shortened by 8 bases and J by 1 base, with 9 bases between the two germline ends. CDR1 is ENHRY, CDR2 SYGVKD, per germline. CDR3 amino acids: CAIAGTSYEQYF. For the CDR3, the DNA is TGTGCCATCGCGGGGACTTCCTACGAGCAGTACTTC.

The V gene is TRBV20-1, the J gene TRBJ2-4, with TRBD2 as a possible D gene (6 bases). The DNA end is a closer match to TRBJ2-5, so the J assignment may be wrong. This CDR3 comprises 13 residues. Germline V gene sequence: CDR1 DFQATT, CDR2 SNEGSKA (reference sequence). CDR3 nucleotide sequence: TGCAGTGCCAAAAAACCTAGCGCGGAGACCCAGTACTTC. This encodes CSAKKPSAETQYF.

The V call is TRBV29-1, the J call TRBJ2-3; TRBD1 aligns across 10 bases. This CDR3 contains 14 residues. The germline gives CDR1 SQVTM, CDR2 ANQGSEA. Losses at the gene ends were 5 bases for V and 4 bases for J; bases not matched to a gene: 6. The CDR3 spells CSVTRDRGPDTQYF. The CDR3, as DNA: TGCAGCGTTACCCGGGACAGGGGACCAGATACGCAGTATTTT.

This clonotype was recorded only once. The genes are TRBV5-5 and TRBJ2-3; 10 bases are a match to TRBD2. With 2 bases clipped from V and 4 bases from J, the junction kept 4 bases outside the gene matches. This CDR3 comprises 15 residues. CDR1 is SGHKS and CDR2 is YYEKEE in the germline V gene (reference sequence). For the CDR3, the DNA is TGTGCCAGCAGCTTAGAGCGGGGGGGCCCAGATACGCAGTATTTT. It encodes CASSLERGGPDTQYF.

The genes are TRBV20-1 and TRBJ2-7, with 14 bases fitting TRBD2. V lost 5 bases to trimming and J lost 5 bases; unmatched junction nucleotides: 11. The CDR3 is 16 amino acids. In germline, CDR1 is DFQATT, CDR2 SNEGSKA (reference sequence). Here the CDR3 reads CSAGGLAGGRLNEQYF. Written as DNA, the CDR3 is TGCAGTGCTGGCGGACTAGCGGGAGGAAGATTGAACGAGCAGTACTTC.

The DNA for the CDR3 is TGTGCCAGCAGCTTATATCGGGCAGGGGGAGGGAGTGAGCAGTTCTTC. Translated: CASSLYRAGGGSEQFF. This chain uses TRBV7-9 with TRBJ2-1; D may correspond to TRBD1 or TRBD2 (7 bases each). The V end was cut by 2 bases, the J end by 9 bases, with 20 bases between. Per the germline V gene, CDR1 is SEHNR and CDR2 is FQNEAQ (reference sequence). This CDR3 is 16 amino acids long.

V is TRBV29-1 and J is TRBJ2-3; D is ambiguous. V gave up 1 base and J gave up 0 bases, with 11 bases separating them. Germline V CDR1 and CDR2: SQVTM, ANQGSEA. The CDR3 runs to 15 residues. CDR3 in amino acids: CSVEGRLTSTDTQYF. The CDR3 DNA is TGCAGCGTTGAAGGCCGACTGACTAGCACAGATACGCAGTATTTT.

The V call is TRBV2, the J call TRBJ2-3; no reliable D call. The CDR3 consists of 11 residues. Trimming shortened V by 10 bases and J by 3 bases, and 8 bases separated the two germline ends. In germline, CDR1 is SNHLY, CDR2 FYNNEI. This chain's CDR3 is CANTRTDTQYF. The CDR3 DNA reads TGTGCCAACACGCGGACAGATACGCAGTATTTT.

In this sample, this clonotype turned up once. The rearrangement joins TRBV27 to TRBJ2-7; D is unclear. Germline lookup yields CDR1 MNHEY and CDR2 SMNVEV (reference sequence). There are 15 residues in the CDR3. Deletions cut 2 bases from V and 2 bases from J, with 13 bases between. CDR3 DNA: TGTGCCAGCAGTTTAGGGCGGCTACTCACCTACGAGCAGTACTTC. This gives the protein CASSLGRLLTYEQYF.

The chain couples TRBV10-2 to TRBJ2-5, with D possibly matching TRBD2 (6 bases). The tail of the sequence fits TRBJ2-7 better, so the J call may be wrong. Germline V gives CDR1 WSHSY, CDR2 SAAADI. The CDR3 extends over 13 amino acids. The CDR3 DNA reads as TGCGCCAGCAGTGAGTTGACTAGAAACGAGCAGTACTTC. This codes for CASSELTRNEQYF.

This clonotype was counted only a few times. This chain connects TRBV7-2 to TRBJ2-5, with D perhaps TRBD1 (6 bases). This CDR3 is built from 14 residues. V was clipped by 2 bases and J by 11 bases, with 18 bases between them. Per germline, CDR1 SGHTA and CDR2 FQGNSA. The CDR3 region has the DNA TGTGCCAGCAGCTTAACCCGGGACAAGGTGAAGCAGTACTTC. Translating it yields CASSLTRDKVKQYF.

The chain recombines TRBV12-3 or TRBV12-4 with TRBJ1-1; D ambiguous. This CDR3 is 14 amino acids long. Trimming left V 7 bases short and J 1 base short, with 13 bases between. The CDR3 here is CASTTLGRNTEAFF. The CDR3 coding sequence is TGTGCCAGCACCACCCTGGGAAGGAACACTGAAGCTTTCTTT.

This clonotype occurred a few times. This sequence joins TRBV27 and TRBJ1-2; 8 bases line up with TRBD1. This CDR3 is 14 amino acids long. Trimming cost V 4 bases and J 8 bases; bases outside gene matches: 9. Germline-derived CDR1 and CDR2 are MNHEY and SMNVEV (reference sequence). In DNA, the CDR3 is TGTGCCAGCAGTTACCGCAGGGGGCGAGGAGGCTACACCTTC. It codes for CASSYRRGRGGYTF.